The 11 T cell receptor beta chains below all came from one sample that was sequenced in a study of T cell repertoires in cytomegalovirus infection. TCRdb called the reads again in MiXCR, with one record for every CDR3 protein. The sample yields about 470,000 distinct CDR3 sequences, approximately 46% seen once. These TCRs' antigens remain unknown. The sample consisted of cultured PBMCs, taken from culture after CMV antigen stimulation. Source of these receptors: a human donor in good health (CMV status not recorded). Some clones in this sample may be carry-over from other donors' samples.

The chain joins TRBV12-3 or TRBV12-4 to TRBJ1-2; D is possibly TRBD1 (6 bases). This CDR3 is 15 amino acids long. V shed 5 bases and J shed 6 bases, with 19 bases lying between them. The CDR3 DNA reads TGTGCCAGCAGTCTAACGACAGGCTCCCTACATGGCTACACCTTC. Translating gives CASSLTTGSLHGYTF.

J is TRBJ2-3 and V is TRBV7-6; 7 bases are shared with TRBD2. The CDR3 consists of 14 residues. Germline loops: CDR1 SGHVS, CDR2 FNYEAQ. J lost 1 base, V lost 7 bases, and 5 bases had no gene match. The CDR3 here is CASNWGGGTDTQYF. The CDR3, as DNA: TGTGCCAGCAATTGGGGGGGAGGCACAGATACGCAGTATTTT. Together with reference TRBV7-6 and TRBJ2-3, the CDR3 gives the full variable domain: GAGVSQSPRYKVTKRGQDVALRCDPISGHVSLYWYRQALGQGPEFLTYFNYEAQQDKSGLPNDRFSAERPEGSISTLTIQRTEQRDSAMYRCASNWGGGTDTQYFGPGTRLTVL.

V and J are TRBV12-3 or TRBV12-4 and TRBJ1-1; no firm D call. The V end lost 3 bases, the J end lost 6 bases, and 8 bases lay between the germline ends. The CDR3 is 12 residues long. The CDR3 loop is CASSFVSAEAFF. CDR3 sequence (DNA): TGTGCCAGCAGTTTTGTGAGTGCTGAAGCTTTCTTT.

The table lists this clonotype with a count of one. This rearrangement joins TRBV6-1 to TRBJ2-1, with 7 bases identical to TRBD1. The CDR3 length is 13 residues. The V segment lost 6 bases and the J segment 3 bases; nucleotides outside the gene matches: 2. CDR1 is MNHNS and CDR2 is SASEGT in the germline V gene. The CDR3 sequence is CASSQGVYNEQFF. Written as DNA, the CDR3 is TGTGCCAGCAGCCAGGGGGTCTACAATGAGCAGTTCTTC.

The genes are TRBV7-2 and TRBJ1-6; a weak D match, TRBD1 (5 bases). Per germline, CDR1 SGHTA and CDR2 FQGNSA. Trimming removed 5 bases from V and 6 bases from J, with 11 bases in between. The CDR3 runs 14 residues. CDR3 residues: CASSPRGLNSPLHF. The CDR3 nucleotides read TGTGCCAGCAGCCCCCGGGGACTTAATTCACCCCTCCACTTT.

The chain carries TRBV2 and TRBJ2-1; TRBD1 agrees at 7 bases. CDR3 length: 15 residues. Looked up from germline, CDR1 is SNHLY and CDR2 is FYNNEI. The junction had 5 bases not matched to a gene; V was cut back by 6 bases and J by 0 bases. The CDR3 is CASSAGQDSYNEQFF. As DNA, the CDR3 is TGTGCCAGCAGCGCCGGACAGGACTCCTACAATGAGCAGTTCTTC.

The chain recombines TRBV7-2 with TRBJ2-5; D may correspond to TRBD1 or TRBD2 (5 bases each). This CDR3 has 15 residues. Germline V CDR1 and CDR2: SGHTA, FQGNSA. Trimming removed 5 bases at V and 1 base at J, with 14 bases between. The chain's CDR3 is CASSKNVGAQETQYF. The CDR3 DNA sequence: TGTGCCAGCAGCAAGAATGTCGGGGCCCAAGAGACCCAGTACTTC.

This clonotype was counted a few times. This rearrangement joins TRBV7-9 to TRBJ1-1, with D perhaps matching TRBD1 (6 bases). The length of the CDR3 is 13 residues. CDR1 and CDR2 (germline): SEHNR, FQNEAQ (reference sequence). Between the trimmed V and J ends, which lost 4 bases and 11 bases, there was a span of 17 bases. CDR3 nucleotides: TGTGCCAGCAGCTCGGACAGTTTTAGCGGGGCTTTCTTT. This translates into CASSSDSFSGAFF.

As regards this clonotype: Compared with germline, one end of the junction differs, possibly owing to a read error. The chain combines TRBV7-9 with TRBJ2-6; 11 bases match TRBD1. The CDR3 is made up of 17 amino acids. From germline, CDR1 is SEHNR and CDR2 FQNEAQ (reference sequence). CDR3 loop: CASSPGQGGSGANVLTF. The CDR3 nucleotides are TGTGCCAGCAGCCCGGGACAGGGGGGCTCTGGGGCCAACGTCCTTACTTTC.

The chain has TRBV20-1 and TRBJ2-5; 10 bases match TRBD1. V was pared by 6 bases and J by 5 bases, with 12 bases of the junction left unmatched. The germline V gene encodes CDR1 DFQATT and CDR2 SNEGSKA (reference sequence). The CDR3 is made up of 15 amino acids. CDR3 loop: CSATDRGRWSETQYF. The CDR3, as DNA: TGCAGTGCGACTGACAGGGGGCGATGGTCGGAGACCCAGTACTTC.

This chain connects TRBV4-1 to TRBJ1-6; D ambiguous. CDR3 length: 15 amino acids. CDR1 is MGHRA, CDR2 YSYEKL, per germline. V lost 2 bases, J lost 4 bases, and 9 bases lay in between. The CDR3 DNA reads TGCGCCAGCAGCCAATATGGAGGGTATAATTCACCCCTCCACTTT. Translating gives CASSQYGGYNSPLHF.